This T cell receptor beta chain was recorded in a study of control samples from healthy donors and cancer patients. This clone has a count of ten or more. The method was immunoSEQ multiplex PCR; TCRdb's version includes in-frame clones alone and lacks a portion of them. Of 400,000 to 450,000 clones detected, about nine tenths appear once; the ten largest clones hold over 5.5%. This CDR3 is built from 13 residues. Per the germline V gene, CDR1 is SEHNR and CDR2 is FQNEAQ (reference sequence). Trimming left V 10 bases short and J 0 bases short, with 13 bases between. The J gene is TRBJ2-7, the V gene TRBV7-9; TRBD2 might be the D (6 bases). The sequence derives from a man aged 40-49 years with head and neck cancer. Input material: PBMCs. CDR3 bases: TGTGCCACATCCGGGGGAGGCTCCTACGAGCAGTACTTC. Its protein is CATSGGGSYEQYF.